This T cell receptor (beta chain) was documented in a study of monozygotic twins with cystic fibrosis. Study-level points and caveats: Low clonality (median around 0.009) suggested a mostly naive repertoire.

Sequenced by immunoSEQ multiplex PCR; TCRdb stores in-frame clones only, minus some. Altogether tens of thousands of clones are present, around 93% being singletons, with the ten largest covering approximately 0.28%. The junction had 2 bases not matched to a gene; V was cut back by 6 bases and J by 5 bases. Germline V gene lookup returns CDR1 GTSNPN and CDR2 SVGIG (reference sequence). This CDR3 is 11 amino acids long. Details on this clone: Its antigen remains unknown.

Sequenced input: blood. This clonotype originated in a girl aged 2 to 10 with cystic fibrosis. The chain joins TRBV30 to TRBJ1-1; 8 nucleotides agree with TRBD1. CDR3 in amino acids: CACGQGTEAFF. CDR3 coding DNA: TGTGCCTGCGGACAGGGAACTGAAGCTTTCTTT.